Sequencing of this T cell receptor (beta chain) was carried out in a study of T cell responses to AZD1222 COVID-19 vaccine listed by TCRdb under 2021. Looking at the study overall: AZD1222 recipients with second doses at about 4 weeks or about 12 weeks were pooled, because spike-specific TCR depth and breadth did not differ between schedules. TCR sequencing was performed for over 230 trial participants, of whom 207 were given two doses of AZD1222 and around 25 were given two doses of MenACWY control vaccine. Trial participants were enrolled into age subgroups of 18-55, 56-69 and 70-plus years, which contained around 150, 29 and 61 TCR-sequenced participants, respectively. What the study reported, not specific to this receptor: No day 14 peak-response samples were available, so repertoires were characterized only after the peak T cell response. A significant rise in spike-specific TCR breadth and depth was observed after two AZD1222 doses relative to day 0 and relative to MenACWY recipients. Participants were mostly white British and included more females than males, and it was suggested by the authors that clonal diversity may have been underestimated. Conclusions about previously exposed vaccinees are limited, since just 5 to 7 AZD1222 recipients were seropositive for SARS-CoV-2 at baseline. Reportedly, close to half of the unique spike-specific TCRs recognized epitopes lying outside the regions that are mutated in the B.1.351 and B.1.1.7 variants. The 56-69-year group was small, and its depth increase did not reach significance, likely because of low power. The vaccine-associated CD4 TCRs covered the entire spike protein, and the dominant responses fell in regions 160-218 and 743-854.

The time point label of this sample denotes: baseline before first vaccination. Vaccinee samples were obtained from the UK trials COV001 and COV002, which included a single-blind randomized controlled phase 2/3 trial of AZD1222 (ChAdOx1 nCoV-19) in healthy adults. Trial participant PBMC samples were collected at day 0 and day 28 after the second dose for TCRbeta chain sequencing. The CDR3 regions of human TCRbeta chains were analyzed by immunosequencing. The original methods were these. TCRs in the repertoires were compared against a reference library of SARS-CoV-2-specific TCRs that had been generated with the MIRA antigen-specificity platform. Breadth was defined as the fraction of unique TCRs that were SARS-CoV-2-associated, and depth was defined as the fraction of total T cells that were SARS-CoV-2-associated. Using the MIRA data, each spike-specific TCR was assigned both to the spike region to which the TCR was reactive and to a CD4 or CD8 class. Log10-transformed breadth and depth values were compared by one-way ANOVA with Sidak's multiple comparisons tests. Sourced from immuneACCESS, this table was stored by TCRdb with only in-frame sequences that have V and J called. A share of the clones is absent; for the studies checked, an unresolved V gene accounts for under half, and the remainder has no known explanation. The DNA gave D and trimming, while V, J and clone size come from that table. The sample table contains over 140,000 clones; only one count was recorded for roughly 90% of them. Together, the top ten hold about 5% of the sample.

About this clone itself: The antigen it recognizes is unknown. No much larger clone exists at a distance of one base, and base qualities are not known.

V is shortened by 0 bases, J by 5 bases, and the region joining them spans 4 bases. Taken from cysteine to phenylalanine, the CDR3 has 11 residues. Only the CDR3 region is kept as DNA, spanning 33 bases read in frame from base 1. The germline V gene (reference sequence) yields DFQATT for CDR1 and SNEGSKA for CDR2. The chain employs TRBV20-1 and TRBJ2-5; the D gene is not confidently resolved. The source of this sequence is an adult in good health. Sequencing used peripheral blood, obtained on day 0 of AZD1222 vaccination. The nucleotide sequence reads as follows: TGCAGTGCTAGAGACTTCGAGACCCAGTACTTC. This codes for CSARDFETQYF.